The TCR beta chain under discussion was sequenced for a study of shared clonotypes between healthy human individuals. Naive CD8 cells lacked CD45RO, underwent positive selection for CCR7 and left out terminally differentiated effector memory CD45RA+ cells. In germline, CDR1 is GTSNPN, CDR2 SVGIG (reference sequence). The CDR3 is 14 residues long. V dropped 0 bases and J dropped 11 bases, with 19 bases sitting between them. The protocol was immunoSEQ multiplex PCR, while the TCRdb copy is restricted to in-frame clones and leaves out a portion. The sample has fewer than 700,000 clones, roughly 95% seen once.

The V call is TRBV30, the J call TRBJ2-5; maybe TRBD1 (6 bases). Material for sequencing was naive CD8+ T cells sorted from blood. This TCR was recovered from a young woman in good health. CDR3 coding DNA: TGTGCCTGGAGTGTAGGGCAGGGGTTTGGGGAGCAGTACTTC. Its translation is CAWSVGQGFGEQYF.